The 10 T cell receptor beta chains listed next were all sequenced from one sample in a study of early T cells in non-severe SARS-CoV-2 infection (dated by TCRdb to the early 2020s). Library method: 5' RACE. TCRdb records NextSeq 500 as the sequencer. The public reads were quality trimmed at Q25 with fastp and then assembled into clones with MiXCR by TCRdb, keeping productive beta chains. CDR3 protein sequences are deduplicated, and each keeps its most common genes and DNA. This sample is represented by 75,000 to 100,000 distinct CDR3 sequences; 11% to 15% of them were singletons. The ten top clones hold 11% of the sample. The source material was whole blood. The receptor set was obtained from an adult who was a healthcare worker with PCR-confirmed SARS-CoV-2 infection or an uninfected control (not recorded which).

The rearrangement uses TRBV18 and TRBJ2-3; D ambiguous. CDR3 length: 12 amino acids. V lost 8 bases and J 4 bases, leaving 10 bases between the germline ends. Germline CDR1 and CDR2: KGHSH and LQKENI. CDR3 protein: CASPREADTQYF. DNA of the CDR3: TGTGCCAGCCCACGAGAGGCAGATACGCAGTATTTT.

This clonotype was counted a few times. The CDR3 region is CASSLGTSGGMAKNIQYF. The CDR3 DNA follows: TGTGCCAGCAGCCTAGGGACTAGCGGGGGGATGGCCAAAAACATTCAGTACTTC. The rearrangement joins TRBV4-2 to TRBJ2-4; 15 nucleotides agree with TRBD2. The CDR3 spans 18 residues. The ends lost 4 bases at V and 1 base at J; junction bases unmatched: 5. Germline V gene lookup returns CDR1 LGHNA and CDR2 YNFKEQ.

As to this clonotype: This clone may be a read error of a much larger clone one base away. The conserved final phenylalanine or tryptophan is absent from the CDR3, which likely points to a read error. V is TRBV5-1 and J is TRBJ2-3, with unresolved D. The CDR3 has 16 amino acids. Germline V gives CDR1 SGHRS, CDR2 YFSETQ. Trimming stripped 3 bases from V and 0 bases from J, with 14 bases between. The CDR3 sequence is CASSSMGSSSTDTQYS. The CDR3 nucleotides read TGCGCCAGCAGCTCCATGGGGTCTTCTAGCACAGATACGCAGTATTCT.

This CDR3 reads CASRPTGRHTEAFF. DNA of the CDR3: TGTGCCAGCAGGCCCACAGGAAGGCACACTGAAGCTTTCTTT. The chain has TRBV12-3 or TRBV12-4 and TRBJ1-1; possible D gene TRBD1, 5 bases. V shed 6 bases and J shed 3 bases, with 14 bases lying between them. The CDR3 runs to 14 residues.

The chain combines TRBV29-1 with TRBJ2-5, with 13 nucleotides matching TRBD2. Germline CDR1 SQVTM, CDR2 ANQGSEA. This CDR3 has 17 residues. Trimming removed 6 bases from V and 4 bases from J; junction bases left unmatched: 14. The CDR3 is CSVKTTRTSGGGETQYF. Written as DNA, the CDR3 is TGCAGCGTGAAGACTACCCGGACTAGCGGGGGCGGAGAGACCCAGTACTTC.

This clonotype was picked up a small number of times. This chain joins TRBV10-3 and TRBJ2-3, with D perhaps assigned TRBD1 or TRBD2 (6 bases each). The CDR3 length is 15 residues. The ends were cut back, 6 bases at V and 0 bases at J, with 13 bases in the middle. Germline V gene data show CDR1 as ENHRY and CDR2 as SYGVKD. The CDR3 DNA reads as TGTGCCATCAGCGCGCGGGACACCAGCACAGATACGCAGTATTTT. It encodes CAISARDTSTDTQYF.

This clonotype has a handful of counts. The V gene is TRBV18, the J gene TRBJ1-2; weak D call: TRBD1 (6 bases). The CDR3 is 14 residues long. Trimming removed 3 bases from V and 4 bases from J, with 12 bases in between. Germline-derived CDR1 and CDR2 are KGHSH and LQKENI. CDR3 in DNA: TGTGCCAGCTCACCTTCGGACAGTTTCTATGGCTACACCTTC. Translated, it gives CASSPSDSFYGYTF.

This clonotype was observed a handful of times. This chain connects TRBV5-1 to TRBJ1-1, with D unresolved. V lost 3 bases to trimming and J lost 1 base, with 10 bases between them. The CDR3 is made up of 14 amino acids. Germline V CDR1 and CDR2: SGHRS, YFSETQ. The CDR3 region is CASSWGGRNTEAFF. In DNA, the CDR3 is TGCGCCAGCAGCTGGGGAGGAAGGAACACTGAAGCTTTCTTT. The entire variable domain, with the rest obtained from reference TRBV5-1 and TRBJ1-1, is as follows: KAGVTQTPRYLIKTRGQQVTLSCSPISGHRSVSWYQQTPGQGLQFLFEYFSETQRNKGNFPGRFSGRQFSNSRSEMNVSTLELGDSALYLCASSWGGRNTEAFFGQGTRLTVV.

CDR3 in DNA: TGTGCCAGCTCCCGGGGGCGCGAACTGTTTTTT. Protein: CASSRGRELFF. The gene calls are TRBV12-3 or TRBV12-4 and TRBJ1-4, with TRBD1 as a possible D gene (6 bases). CDR3 size: 11 residues. With 8 bases removed from V and 12 bases from J, the gap between germline ends came to 13 bases.

The chain has TRBV28 and TRBJ1-1; the match to TRBD1 covers 10 bases. Trimming took 4 bases from V and 8 from J; bases not matched to a gene: 1. The CDR3 is made up of 12 amino acids. CDR1 MDHEN and CDR2 SYDVKM come from the germline V gene. The CDR3 is CASSSGQGEAFF. The DNA for the CDR3 is TGTGCCAGCAGTTCGGGACAGGGGGAAGCTTTCTTT.